This is a list of T cell receptor beta chains from one sample in a study of CD8 T cells in ankylosing spondylitis. TCRdb recomputed calls from the 5' RACE reads with MiXCR, one row per CDR3 protein. The sample includes a few hundred thousand distinct CDR3 sequences, more than 9% of them seen just once. Specimen: blood, either unsorted or a sorted T cell fraction (not recorded which). These receptors came from a male donor with ankylosing spondylitis or in good health (not recorded which). CDR3s include the opening cysteine and the closing phenylalanine or tryptophan. The D gene is left open where the match is weak. The listing skips clone size in some rows; elsewhere it reads once, few, many or a size class.

V: TRBV12-3/TRBV12-4; D: NA; size: many; length: 12; J: TRBJ1-1; DNA: TGTGCCAGCAGCTTAGTAGGCACTGAAGCTTTCTTT; CDR3: CASSLVGTEAFF
V: TRBV9; D: NA; size: few; length: 15; J: TRBJ2-7; DNA: TGTGCCAGCAGCCCGCGGCGGGACACAAGCTACGAGCAGTACTTC; CDR3: CASSPRRDTSYEQYF
V: TRBV12-3/TRBV12-4; D: TRBD1; size: many; length: 14; J: TRBJ2-2; DNA: TGTGCCAGCAGTTCCGGGACAGTATACGGGGAGCTGTTTTTT; CDR3: CASSSGTVYGELFF
V: TRBV3-1; D: TRBD1; size: few; length: 15; J: TRBJ1-3; DNA: TGTGCCAGCGGAATACAGGGGGGCTCTGGAAACACCATATATTTT; CDR3: CASGIQGGSGNTIYF
V: TRBV24-1; D: NA; size: many; length: 15; J: TRBJ2-5; DNA: TGTGCCACCAGTGATTTGGGATGGGGCGGGGAGACCCAGTACTTC; CDR3: CATSDLGWGGETQYF
V: TRBV7-8; D: NA; size: many; length: 17; J: TRBJ1-3; DNA: TGTGCCAGCAGCTTAAGTCGGGTTCCTGACTCTGGAAACACCATATATTTT; CDR3: CASSLSRVPDSGNTIYF
V: TRBV5-1; D: TRBD2; size: NA; length: 16; J: TRBJ2-1; DNA: TGCGCCAGCATAAGGGACTCAGCGGGGGGGAGCAATGAGCAGTTCTTC; CDR3: CASIRDSAGGSNEQFF
V: TRBV20-1; D: TRBD2; size: few; length: 14; J: TRBJ2-3; DNA: TGCAGTGCTAGAGTCGGGGGGAGCGCAGATACGCAGTATTTT; CDR3: CSARVGGSADTQYF
V: TRBV5-1; D: TRBD1; size: few; length: 15; J: TRBJ1-2; DNA: TGCGCCAGCAGCTTGACGGGACAGGGGGCATATGGCTACACCTTC; CDR3: CASSLTGQGAYGYTF
V: TRBV7-2; D: TRBD1; size: many; length: 14; J: TRBJ1-1; DNA: TGTGCCAGCAGCCGACAGGGGGCGCGTACTGAAGCTTTCTTT; CDR3: CASSRQGARTEAFF
V: TRBV5-1; D: TRBD2; size: many; length: 15; J: TRBJ2-7; DNA: TGCGCCAGCAGCATGGGGACTAGCGGGGGGAACGAGCAGTACTTC; CDR3: CASSMGTSGGNEQYF
V: TRBV6-5; D: TRBD2; size: NA; length: 18; J: TRBJ2-1; DNA: TGTGCCAGCAGTTACTCGGTGGGTAGCGGGGGGCCCTACAATGAGCAGTTCTTC; CDR3: CASSYSVGSGGPYNEQFF
V: TRBV14; D: NA; size: many; length: 13; J: TRBJ2-1; DNA: TGTGCCAGCAGCCAAGGATTAGGCTATGAGCAGTTCTTC; CDR3: CASSQGLGYEQFF
V: TRBV20-1; D: TRBD1; size: NA; length: 15; J: TRBJ2-1; DNA: TGCAGTGCTTCAGACCGGGACAGGGGGTACAATGAGCAGTTCTTC; CDR3: CSASDRDRGYNEQFF
V: TRBV20-1; D: TRBD1; size: many; length: 15; J: TRBJ2-7; DNA: TGCAGTGCTCAGGAGGGGGGACAGGGTATCTACGAGCAGTACTTC; CDR3: CSAQEGGQGIYEQYF
V: TRBV20-1; D: NA; size: few; length: 13; J: TRBJ1-2; DNA: TGCAGGCCCCGGGAATCAGCTAACTATGGCGACACCTTC; CDR3: CRPRESANYGDTF
V: TRBV7-2; D: TRBD2; size: many; length: 16; J: TRBJ2-1; DNA: TGTGCCAGCAGCACCTCACTAGCGGGGGGCTACAATGAGCAGTTCTTC; CDR3: CASSTSLAGGYNEQFF
V: TRBV20-1; D: NA; size: NA; length: 13; J: TRBJ2-5; DNA: TGCAGTGCCACCGACGGGGGCCAGGAGACCCAGTACTTC; CDR3: CSATDGGQETQYF
V: TRBV12-3/TRBV12-4; D: NA; size: NA; length: 12; J: TRBJ1-3; DNA: TGTGCCAGCAGTTCCGTAGGGGTCACCATATATTTT; CDR3: CASSSVGVTIYF
V: TRBV12-3/TRBV12-4; D: NA; size: many; length: 12; J: TRBJ2-1; DNA: TGTGCCAGCAGTCATACAGGGAATGAGCAGTTCTTC; CDR3: CASSHTGNEQFF
V: TRBV6-1; D: NA; size: many; length: 17; J: TRBJ1-5; DNA: TGTGCCAGCAGTGAAACTCTACTGCCAGCGGGCAATCAGCCCCAGCATTTT; CDR3: CASSETLLPAGNQPQHF
V: TRBV6-5; D: TRBD1; size: many; length: 14; J: TRBJ2-7; DNA: TGTGCCAGCTGTAACGGACAGGCTCGCTACGAGCAGTACTTC; CDR3: CASCNGQARYEQYF
V: TRBV9; D: NA; size: many; length: 13; J: TRBJ2-5; DNA: TGTGCCAGCAGCGTAGGAAGGGGAGAGACCCAGTACTTC; CDR3: CASSVGRGETQYF
V: TRBV5-6; D: NA; size: once; length: 16; J: TRBJ1-5; DNA: TGTGCCAGCAGCTGGGGCGGGGCCAATAGCAATCAGCCCCTGCATTTT; CDR3: CASSWGGANSNQPLHF
V: TRBV18; D: NA; size: NA; length: 14; J: TRBJ1-1; DNA: TGTGCCAGCTCACCCTTGGAACAGGGTACTGAAGCTTTCTTT; CDR3: CASSPLEQGTEAFF
V: TRBV10-3; D: NA; size: few; length: 13; J: TRBJ2-5; DNA: TGTGCCCTGTCGGGGGGCTCAGGGGAGACCCAGTACTTC; CDR3: CALSGGSGETQYF
V: TRBV28; D: NA; size: many; length: 15; J: TRBJ2-7; DNA: TGTGCCAGCAGTTTAAGGCGTGCGGGTACCTACGAGCAGTACTTC; CDR3: CASSLRRAGTYEQYF
V: TRBV7-9; D: TRBD1; size: many; length: 15; J: TRBJ2-1; DNA: TGTGCCAGCAGCTTCGGGGACAGGGAGGGGAATGAGCAGTTCTTC; CDR3: CASSFGDREGNEQFF
V: TRBV28; D: NA; size: many; length: 15; J: TRBJ2-5; DNA: TGTGCCAGCCAGAATCGAGGGTTTGAGTGGGAGACCCAGTACTTC; CDR3: CASQNRGFEWETQYF
V: TRBV6-5; D: TRBD1; size: few; length: 17; J: TRBJ2-7; DNA: TGTGCCAGCAGTTACTCGGTCCTGACGGGACAGTACTACGAGCAGTACTTC; CDR3: CASSYSVLTGQYYEQYF
V: TRBV7-2; D: NA; size: few; length: 16; J: TRBJ2-7; DNA: TGTGCCAGCAGCTTAGTCCCGGGGGGCCCACCCGACGAGCAGTACTTC; CDR3: CASSLVPGGPPDEQYF
V: TRBV27; D: NA; size: NA; length: 15; J: TRBJ1-6; DNA: TGTGCCAGCAGTTTATCGGGACAAGCTTATTCACCCCTCCACTTT; CDR3: CASSLSGQAYSPLHF
V: TRBV20-1; D: TRBD2; size: many; length: 14; J: TRBJ2-3; DNA: TGCAGTGCTAACCCGGGAGGGGGGGTAGATACGCAGTATTTT; CDR3: CSANPGGGVDTQYF
V: TRBV6-5; D: TRBD2; size: few; length: 15; J: TRBJ2-1; DNA: TGTGCCAGCAGTTACTCTAGCGGGGGGCCCAATGAGCAGTTCTTC; CDR3: CASSYSSGGPNEQFF
V: TRBV5-6; D: NA; size: many; length: 13; J: TRBJ1-2; DNA: TGTGCCAGCAGCTTGCGGAATTTGCGTGGCTACACCTTC; CDR3: CASSLRNLRGYTF
V: TRBV5-1; D: TRBD2; size: many; length: 15; J: TRBJ2-7; DNA: TGCGCCAGCAGCATTAGCGGGGGAAGCTCCTACGAGCAGTACTTC; CDR3: CASSISGGSSYEQYF
V: TRBV3-1; D: NA; size: many; length: 14; J: TRBJ2-2; DNA: TGTGCCAGCAGCCAATTGGCGAACACCGGGGAGCTGTTTTTT; CDR3: CASSQLANTGELFF
V: TRBV11-3; D: TRBD2; size: many; length: 16; J: TRBJ2-2; DNA: TGTGCCAGCAGCCGTGGACTAGCGGGGGGAAGCGGGGAGCTGTTTTTT; CDR3: CASSRGLAGGSGELFF
V: TRBV20-1; D: NA; size: many; length: 13; J: TRBJ2-7; DNA: TGCAGTGCCACGGAGGCTAGAGTCTACGAGCAGTACTTC; CDR3: CSATEARVYEQYF
V: TRBV7-8; D: TRBD1; size: many; length: 15; J: TRBJ2-1; DNA: TGTGCCAGCAGGTTTAGGACAGGGTCCTACAATGAGCAGTTCTTC; CDR3: CASRFRTGSYNEQFF
V: TRBV20-1; D: NA; size: few; length: 12; J: TRBJ1-2; DNA: TGCAGTGCGGCGCGGGGTAACTATGGCTACACCTTC; CDR3: CSAARGNYGYTF
V: TRBV20-1; D: NA; size: many; length: 16; J: TRBJ2-1; DNA: TGCAGTGCTAGCTCTTTGGCACCTACGTCCTACAATGAGCAGTTCTTC; CDR3: CSASSLAPTSYNEQFF
V: TRBV20-1; D: TRBD2; size: few; length: 15; J: TRBJ2-5; DNA: TGCAGTGCTAGAGACGGGGGGAGTTTCCAAGAGACCCAGTACTTC; CDR3: CSARDGGSFQETQYF
V: TRBV2; D: NA; size: few; length: 12; J: TRBJ2-1; DNA: TGTGCCAGGGGGGGCTTAGGCAATGAGCAGTTCTTC; CDR3: CARGGLGNEQFF
V: TRBV7-9; D: TRBD1; size: many; length: 16; J: TRBJ2-7; DNA: TGTGCCAGCAGCCTAGCACGGGACAGCCTGGAATACGAGCAGTACTTC; CDR3: CASSLARDSLEYEQYF
V: TRBV12-3/TRBV12-4; D: NA; size: few; length: 13; J: TRBJ2-2; DNA: TGTGCCAGCAGTTTAGCAGCGACCGGGGAGCTGTTTTTT; CDR3: CASSLAATGELFF
V: TRBV12-3/TRBV12-4; D: NA; size: many; length: 14; J: TRBJ2-7; DNA: TGTGCCAGCAGTTTAGCGCAGGGATTCTTCGAGCAGTACTTC; CDR3: CASSLAQGFFEQYF
V: TRBV5-1; D: TRBD1; size: few; length: 16; J: TRBJ2-3; DNA: TGCGCCAGCAGCTTGGCCGTGGACAGGGTGGCAGATACGCAGTATTTT; CDR3: CASSLAVDRVADTQYF
V: TRBV24-1; D: NA; size: many; length: 16; J: TRBJ2-2; DNA: TGTGCCACCAGTGATCCCGGGACGGAAAACACCGGGGAGCTGTTTTTT; CDR3: CATSDPGTENTGELFF
V: TRBV29-1; D: NA; size: many; length: 11; J: TRBJ2-7; DNA: TGCAGCGTGGGGCAGCCCTACGAGCAGTACTTC; CDR3: CSVGQPYEQYF
V: TRBV29-1; D: TRBD2; size: many; length: 13; J: TRBJ2-1; DNA: TGCAGCCTGGGACTAGCGGGCTACAATGAGCAGTTCTTC; CDR3: CSLGLAGYNEQFF
V: TRBV7-9; D: TRBD1; size: many; length: 16; J: TRBJ2-2; DNA: TGTGCCAGCAGCCTGGGGGACAGAATCCTCACCGGGGAGCTGTTTTTT; CDR3: CASSLGDRILTGELFF
V: TRBV7-9; D: TRBD1; size: few; length: 16; J: TRBJ1-1; DNA: TGTGCCAGCAGCCAGGGACAGGGTGGTTTAAGCACTGAAGCTTTCTTT; CDR3: CASSQGQGGLSTEAFF
V: TRBV10-3; D: NA; size: many; length: 16; J: TRBJ2-3; DNA: TGTGCCATCAGTGAGTCGGGGAGTCAAGGGACAGATACGCAGTATTTT; CDR3: CAISESGSQGTDTQYF